The present entry profiles one T cell receptor beta chain with its context. The antigen remains undetermined. This entry is derived from a study of cytomegalovirus exposure and HLA in healthy donors. This CDR3 has 19 residues. The ends lost 0 bases at V and 0 bases at J; junction bases unmatched: 7. Germline loops: CDR1 SGHRS, CDR2 YFSETQ. 13 Jbeta primers and 60 Vbeta primers were used for the PCR. The repertoire was sequenced with immunoSEQ multiplex PCR; TCRdb's copy has only in-frame clones and lacks some. In total, the table holds under 90,000 clones. Study-level findings and limits: Altogether, 150 or so TCR beta chains were recorded as cytomegalovirus-associated.

Sequencing was carried out using PBMCs. This chain connects TRBV5-1 to TRBJ2-3; TRBD2 matches at 13 bases. The TCR sequence derives from a man in his forties or fifties in good health and CMV-seropositive. This CDR3 is CASSLASTSGGISTDTQYF. CDR3 coding DNA: TGCGCCAGCAGCTTGGCGTCGACTAGCGGGGGGATTAGCACAGATACGCAGTATTTT.